These T cell receptor beta chains were read from a single sample in a study of cytomegalovirus exposure and HLA in healthy donors. The table came from immunoSEQ multiplex PCR; TCRdb's copy has only in-frame clones and leaves some out. Of roughly 100,000 clones listed, roughly 76% are singletons. Sequences were obtained from PBMCs. The source of these receptors is a man aged 25 to 40 in good health and CMV-seropositive. CDR3s include the opening cysteine and the closing phenylalanine or tryptophan. Each record gives: J gene, D gene, clone size, V gene, CDR3 DNA, CDR3 protein. The D gene is left open where the match is weak. The size entry is marked missing in some rows and otherwise reads once, few, many or a size class.

>TRBJ2-7|.|.|TRBV5-1
TGCGCCAGCAGCTTGGGACAGGTAGCCTACGAGCAGTACTTC
CASSLGQVAYEQYF
>TRBJ1-4|.|.|TRBV28
TGTGCCAGCAGTGCCCTGACGGGGAATAATGAAAAACTGTTTTTT
CASSALTGNNEKLFF
>TRBJ2-2|.|.|TRBV6-5
TGTGCCAGCAGTCCAGCGTCTTTCCCCGGGGAGCTGTTTTTT
CASSPASFPGELFF
>TRBJ1-6|.|.|TRBV4-3
TGCGCCAGCAGCCAACTTCCAGAAAGTCCCAGGGGAACGGATAATTCACCCCTCCACTTT
CASSQLPESPRGTDNSPLHF
>TRBJ1-6|.|.|TRBV7-2
TGTGCCAGCAGCTTAGACCGGGGAAGGTATAATTCACCCCTCCACTTT
CASSLDRGRYNSPLHF
>TRBJ1-2|TRBD1|.|TRBV27
TGTGCCAGCAGCCTCAGGGACAGGGGCTATGGCTACACCTTC
CASSLRDRGYGYTF
>TRBJ2-2|.|.|TRBV21-1
TGTGCCAGCAGCAAAGATGAAGAGACAGGGAACACCGGGGAGCTGTTTTTT
CASSKDEETGNTGELFF
>TRBJ1-1|.|.|TRBV5-1
TGCGCCAGCAGCTTGGTGGGGGGGAACACTGAAGCTTTCTTT
CASSLVGGNTEAFF
>TRBJ2-1|.|.|TRBV25-1
TGTGCCAGCAGTGGTCTAGCTAACAATGAGCAGTTCTTC
CASSGLANNEQFF
>TRBJ1-3|TRBD1|.|TRBV5-4
TGTGCCAGCAGCTTGGCGGGACAGGGTTATGGAAACACCATATATTTT
CASSLAGQGYGNTIYF
>TRBJ2-2|TRBD1|.|TRBV7-3
TGTGCCAGCAGCTTTGAAGGGACAGCGAGGACCGGGGAGCTGTTTTTT
CASSFEGTARTGELFF
>TRBJ1-6|.|.|TRBV28
TGTGCCAGCAGTTTAGGCCCTTACTATAATTCACCCCTCCACTTT
CASSLGPYYNSPLHF
>TRBJ2-5|.|.|TRBV5-1
TGCGCCAGCAGCCTCGTGGACACCCAAGAGACCCAGTACTTC
CASSLVDTQETQYF
>TRBJ2-1|.|.|TRBV14
TGTGCCAGCAGCCAAGAGGAGTGGGGGGTCTCCTACAATGAGCAGTTCTTC
CASSQEEWGVSYNEQFF
>TRBJ2-7|TRBD2|.|TRBV10-2
TGCGCCAGCAAAGAACTAGCGGGGGGGCCCCACGAGCAGTACTTC
CASKELAGGPHEQYF
>TRBJ2-3|TRBD2|.|TRBV4-2
TGTGCCAGCAGCCAAGAACTAGCGGGGACAGATACGCAGTATTTT
CASSQELAGTDTQYF
>TRBJ2-2|.|once|TRBV21-1
TGTGCCAGCAGCTCCCGGGACAGGGCCACCGGGGAGCTGTTTTTT
CASSSRDRATGELFF